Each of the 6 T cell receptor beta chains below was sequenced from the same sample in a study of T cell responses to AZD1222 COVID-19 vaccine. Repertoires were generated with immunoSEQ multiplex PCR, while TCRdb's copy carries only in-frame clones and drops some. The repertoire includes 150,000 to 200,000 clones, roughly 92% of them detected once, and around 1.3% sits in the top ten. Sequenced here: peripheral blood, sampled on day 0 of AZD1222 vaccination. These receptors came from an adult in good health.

Here the CDR3 DNA reads TGTGCCAGCAGCTTGAGGGCCAGGTCCGGCACAGATACGCAGTATTTT. This gives the protein CASSLRARSGTDTQYF. The V gene is TRBV5-4, the J gene TRBJ2-3; D remains ambiguous. CDR3 length equals 16 residues. CDR1 and CDR2 (germline): SGHNT, YYREEE (reference sequence). Trimming left V 1 base short and J 1 base short, with 13 bases between.

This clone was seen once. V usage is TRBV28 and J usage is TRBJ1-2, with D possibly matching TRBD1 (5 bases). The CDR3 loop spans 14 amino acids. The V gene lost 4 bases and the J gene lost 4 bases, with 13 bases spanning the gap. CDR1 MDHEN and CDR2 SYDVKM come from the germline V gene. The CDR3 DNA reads TGTGCCAGCAGTTCACCTAGGGGAAGCTATGGCTACACCTTC. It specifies CASSSPRGSYGYTF.

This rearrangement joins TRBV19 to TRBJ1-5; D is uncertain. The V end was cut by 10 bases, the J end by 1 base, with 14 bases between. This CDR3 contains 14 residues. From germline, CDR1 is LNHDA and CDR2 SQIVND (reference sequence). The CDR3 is CATASYGSNQPQHF. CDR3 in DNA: TGTGCCACCGCTTCGTATGGGAGCAATCAGCCCCAGCATTTT.

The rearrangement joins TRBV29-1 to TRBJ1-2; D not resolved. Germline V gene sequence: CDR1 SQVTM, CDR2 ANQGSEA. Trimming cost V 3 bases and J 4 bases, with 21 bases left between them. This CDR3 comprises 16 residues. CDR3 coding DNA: TGCAGCGTTGAGGGCCGAGGGAGGGAGCGAGGCTATGGCTACACCTTC. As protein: CSVEGRGRERGYGYTF. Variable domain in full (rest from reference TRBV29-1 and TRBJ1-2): SAVISQKPSRDICQRGTSLTIQCQVDSQVTMMFWYRQQPGQSLTLIATANQGSEATYESGFVIDKFPISRPNLTFSTLTVSNMSPEDSSIYLCSVEGRGRERGYGYTFGSGTRLTVV.

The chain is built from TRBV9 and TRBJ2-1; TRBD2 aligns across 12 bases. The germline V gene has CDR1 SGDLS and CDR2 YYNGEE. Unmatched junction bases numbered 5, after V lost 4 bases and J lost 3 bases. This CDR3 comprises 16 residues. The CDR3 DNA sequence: TGTGCCAGCAGCCCCGGACTAGCGGGACTCTACAATGAGCAGTTCTTC. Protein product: CASSPGLAGLYNEQFF.

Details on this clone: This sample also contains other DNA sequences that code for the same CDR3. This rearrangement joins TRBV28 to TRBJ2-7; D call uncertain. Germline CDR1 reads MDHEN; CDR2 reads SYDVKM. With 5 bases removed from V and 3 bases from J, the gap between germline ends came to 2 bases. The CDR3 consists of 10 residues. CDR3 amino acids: CASSDYEQYF. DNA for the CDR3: TGTGCCAGCAGTGACTACGAGCAGTACTTC.